The present TCR beta chain was sequenced within a study of human T cells and chemical hapten exposure. Turning to the study itself: TCR yields differed between samples (mainly from small differences in pooled library volume).

The CDR3 has 13 residues. Trimming removed 3 bases from V and 6 bases from J, with 12 bases in between. Germline V gene sequence: CDR1 DFQATT, CDR2 SNEGSKA (reference sequence). Study-level results: Expanded TCRs showed more large CDR3 clusters than pre-sensitization or healthy control sets.

Time point reported: pre-sensitization, week 0. The treatment was: therapeutic diphenylcyclopropenone sensitization with weekly scalp DPC. Total RNA was extracted from unfractionated whole blood. TCRdb redid the calling of the RACE reads with MiXCR, one entry per CDR3 protein. This sample has more than 250,000 distinct CDR3 sequences; 7.5% to 9% occur once, and the top ten carry 1.2%. This clonotype was counted a few times. Its target is not known. This TCR was sampled from a man between 18 and 35 years old with alopecia areata. Some clones in this sample may be carry-over from other donors' samples. The gene calls are TRBV20-1 and TRBJ2-4, with D unclear. The specimen comprised whole blood, sampled in connection with sensitization to the hapten diphenylcyclopropenone (DPC). CDR3 residues: CSASGQERNIQYF. As DNA, the CDR3 is TGCAGTGCTAGCGGGCAGGAACGAAACATTCAGTACTTC.